One sample yielded the 6 T cell receptor beta chains listed below, sequenced in a study of naive CD8 T cells in extremely preterm neonates. Extremely preterm deliveries at about 23-27 weeks of gestation provided the preterm samples. No antigen is known for these receptors. Whole-study findings and limits: Relative to older groups, preterm infants had shorter, less trimmed CDR3s with fewer N additions.

TCRdb's copy holds only in-frame clones and misses some; the assay was immunoSEQ multiplex PCR. The data show about 5,000 clones, roughly 95% seen once. Sequenced: naive CD8+ T cells from cord blood. These receptors were obtained from a boy who was born preterm.

This clone was seen only once. This chain connects TRBV28 to TRBJ1-1, with a tentative D call TRBD1 (5 bases). The CDR3 loop spans 14 amino acids. Germline V gives CDR1 MDHEN, CDR2 SYDVKM. V lost 5 bases and J lost 1, with 11 bases in between. CDR3 in amino acids: CASSGPTGNTEAFF. CDR3 in DNA: TGTGCCAGCAGTGGACCAACAGGGAACACTGAAGCTTTCTTT.

This chain uses TRBV11-2 with TRBJ2-7; the D call may be TRBD1 or TRBD2 (6 bases each). Per germline, CDR1 SGHAT and CDR2 FQNNGV. Trimming removed 4 bases at V and 0 bases at J, with 13 bases between. The CDR3 extends over 15 amino acids. CDR3: CASSYSGAHSYEQYV. Here the CDR3 DNA reads TGTGCCAGCAGCTATTCGGGGGCCCACTCCTACGAGCAGTACGTC.

The rearrangement links TRBV28 to TRBJ1-2; D might be TRBD1 (6 bases). CDR1 is MDHEN, CDR2 SYDVKM, per germline. The V end lost 3 bases, the J end lost 0 bases, and 8 bases lay between the germline ends. This CDR3 contains 14 residues. CDR3 region: CASSFAGANYGYTF. The CDR3 nucleotides are TGTGCCAGCAGTTTCGCAGGGGCTAACTATGGCTACACCTTC.

The chain joins TRBV7-2 to TRBJ2-7; 7 nucleotides line up with TRBD1. Germline values: CDR1 SGHTA, CDR2 FQGNSA. The CDR3 has 15 amino acids. With 8 bases clipped from V and 3 bases from J, the junction kept 13 bases outside the gene matches. CDR3 sequence: CASGKPGQPFYEQYF. For the CDR3, the DNA is TGTGCCAGCGGAAAACCGGGACAGCCGTTCTACGAGCAGTACTTC.

V is TRBV4-1 and J is TRBJ1-1; possibly TRBD1 for D (6 bases). CDR1 is MGHRA and CDR2 is YSYEKL in the germline V gene. CDR3 size: 15 residues. V lost 4 bases and J lost 4, with 16 bases in between. CDR3 loop: CASSPVGGLGTEAFF. The CDR3 DNA reads TGCGCCAGCAGCCCCGTTGGGGGGCTGGGCACTGAAGCTTTCTTT.

V gene TRBV5-1 combines with J gene TRBJ2-3, with D tentatively TRBD2 (6 bases). The CDR3 length is 13 residues. V was trimmed by 1 base and J by 3 bases, leaving 6 bases between them. Per the germline V gene, CDR1 is SGHRS and CDR2 is YFSETQ. CDR3 in amino acids: CASSLRETDTQYF. CDR3 in DNA: TGCGCCAGCAGCTTGCGGGAGACAGATACGCAGTATTTT. Using reference TRBV5-1 and TRBJ2-3 for the parts outside the CDR3, the full variable domain is KAGVTQTPRYLIKTRGQQVTLSCSPISGHRSVSWYQQTPGQGLQFLFEYFSETQRNKGNFPGRFSGRQFSNSRSEMNVSTLELGDSALYLCASSLRETDTQYFGPGTRLTVL.